What follows are 26 T cell receptor beta chains derived from one specimen sequenced in a study of a mutant IDH1 vaccine in newly diagnosed glioma. The time point denotes: week 47, end of study. Vaccination comprised doses that each held 300 ug of mutant IDH1 20-mer peptide, plus topical imiquimod. These receptors have no known antigen. Clones were read by immunoSEQ multiplex PCR, and TCRdb kept only the in-frame ones, dropping some. The data show fewer than 35,000 clones, with approximately 84% seen just once and approximately 28% held by the top ten. The sequenced sample was PBMCs, obtained from a glioma patient whose treatment included an IDH1 peptide vaccine. The receptors were gathered from a man younger than 45 with glioma.

This clone occurred a few times. The rearrangement links TRBV7-3 to TRBJ2-5; D not certain. The ends were cut back, 3 bases at V and 5 bases at J, with 7 bases in the middle. This CDR3 has 12 amino acids. Germline loops: CDR1 SGHTA, CDR2 FQGTGA. DNA for the CDR3: TGTGCCAGCAGCTTCTCCGAGGAGACCCAGTACTTC. Translation gives CASSFSEETQYF.

The J gene is TRBJ1-1, the V gene TRBV5-1, with D possibly matching TRBD1 (5 bases). Germline V gives CDR1 SGHRS, CDR2 YFSETQ. Trimming removed 4 bases from V and 1 base from J, with 23 bases in between. The CDR3 runs 18 residues. The CDR3 spells CASSPGYRDGAGNTEAFF. As DNA, the CDR3 is TGCGCCAGCAGCCCAGGATACCGGGACGGAGCTGGGAACACTGAAGCTTTCTTT.

There are a few counts of this clone. The J gene is TRBJ1-1, the V gene TRBV7-8, with D possibly TRBD1 on 6 matching bases. Germline V CDR1 and CDR2: SGHVS, FQNEAQ. The CDR3 has 15 amino acids. Trimming took 0 bases from V and 6 from J, leaving 14 bases between them. The CDR3 nucleotides are TGTGCCAGCAGCTTAGCGCAGTCAGGGGTTGCTGAAGCTTTCTTT. Its translation: CASSLAQSGVAEAFF.

This chain uses TRBV19 with TRBJ1-5; TRBD1 agrees at 11 bases. The CDR3 length is 15 residues. Germline loops: CDR1 LNHDA, CDR2 SQIVND (reference sequence). The V and J ends lost 4 bases and 6 bases, in that order; junction bases with no gene match: 5. CDR3 amino acids: CASSTGQGARQPQHF. CDR3 coding DNA: TGTGCCAGTAGTACTGGACAGGGGGCCCGTCAGCCCCAGCATTTT.

This clone was counted a single time. The V call is TRBV6-6, the J call TRBJ2-5, with D possibly TRBD1 on 5 matching bases. Looked up from germline, CDR1 is MNHNY and CDR2 is SVGAGI (reference sequence). The CDR3 consists of 13 residues. The V and J ends lost 6 bases and 0 bases respectively, with 8 bases between them. CDR3 residues: CASRKGDQETQYF. As DNA, the CDR3 is TGTGCCAGCAGAAAAGGGGACCAAGAGACCCAGTACTTC.

The chain carries TRBV4-1 and TRBJ2-5; the match to TRBD1 covers 11 bases. The CDR3 has 15 residues. Germline trimming cut 5 bases from V and 4 bases from J; bases unmatched to any gene: 6. Germline CDR1 is MGHRA and CDR2 is YSYEKL. CDR3 bases: TGCGCCAGCAGCTCCGAGGACAGGGGGCGAGAGACCCAGTACTTC. It is translated as CASSSEDRGRETQYF.

The chain recombines TRBV6-5 with TRBJ1-3, with D unclear. This CDR3 has 16 amino acids. From germline, CDR1 is MNHEY and CDR2 SVGAGI. Trimming removed 1 base at V and 0 bases at J, with 10 bases between. CDR3 loop: CASSYLGFSSGNTIYF. CDR3 bases: TGTGCCAGCAGTTACTTGGGGTTCAGCTCTGGAAACACCATATATTTT.

This clone was observed a handful of times. The chain employs TRBV19 and TRBJ1-1; the match to TRBD1 covers 8 bases. CDR3 length: 14 amino acids. Germline CDR1 reads LNHDA; CDR2 reads SQIVND (reference sequence). V shed 5 bases, J shed 1 base, and the junction held 3 bases outside the gene matches. The CDR3 loop is CASSFDRGNTEAFF. The DNA of the CDR3 is TGTGCCAGTAGTTTCGACAGGGGGAACACTGAAGCTTTCTTT.

This clone was seen a single time. CDR3 loop: CASSPLAGSPYEQYF. The CDR3 DNA sequence: TGTGCCAGCAGTCCTCTAGCGGGCTCACCTTACGAGCAGTACTTC. The chain uses TRBV6-5 and TRBJ2-7; 8 nucleotides match TRBD2. V was pared by 5 bases and J by 4 bases, with 10 bases of the junction left unmatched. In germline, CDR1 is MNHEY, CDR2 SVGAGI. This CDR3 contains 15 residues.

This chain connects TRBV29-1 to TRBJ2-3; 7 bases match TRBD2. The V gene's germline CDR1 is SQVTM and CDR2 ANQGSEA. This CDR3 is built from 14 residues. The trim removed 4 bases at V and 4 bases at J, leaving 8 bases unmatched. The CDR3 reads CSVVVGLGADTQYF. CDR3 coding DNA: TGCAGCGTTGTAGTAGGACTAGGGGCAGATACGCAGTATTTT.

The chain has TRBV30 and TRBJ1-6; 11 bases align to TRBD1. The germline CDR1 and CDR2 sequences are GTSNPN and SVGIG (reference sequence). The CDR3 covers 16 residues. V was pared by 3 bases and J by 5 bases, with 6 bases of the junction left unmatched. CDR3 DNA sequence: TGTGCCTGGAGAAAGGGGGGACAGGGGGATAATTCACCCCTCCACTTT. Its protein product is CAWRKGGQGDNSPLHF.

This clone came up a few times. The chain has TRBV10-2 and TRBJ2-1, with 9 positions matching TRBD2. The junction had 5 bases not matched to a gene; V was cut back by 4 bases and J by 13 bases. CDR3 length equals 12 residues. The germline gives CDR1 WSHSY, CDR2 SAAADI. The CDR3 DNA reads TGCGCCAGCAGTGTGTTGACTAGCGGTCAGTTCTTC. This translates into CASSVLTSGQFF.

The chain has TRBV6-5 and TRBJ2-4; the D gene is possibly TRBD2 (6 bases). CDR3 size: 13 residues. Germline CDR1 is MNHEY and CDR2 is SVGAGI. Deletions cut 6 bases from V and 5 bases from J, with 11 bases between. CDR3 in amino acids: CASSGGLENIQYF. DNA for the CDR3: TGTGCCAGCAGCGGAGGGTTGGAAAACATTCAGTACTTC.

This chain connects TRBV18 to TRBJ2-1; 7 bases are shared with TRBD1. V lost 6 bases to trimming and J lost 8 bases; unmatched junction nucleotides: 16. The CDR3 extends over 16 amino acids. The germline V gene encodes CDR1 KGHSH and CDR2 LQKENI. This CDR3 is CASSRLTGVYKDEQFF. DNA for the CDR3: TGTGCCAGCTCGCGCCTAACAGGGGTCTATAAGGATGAGCAGTTCTTC.

The chain uses TRBV7-3 and TRBJ2-3; 7 nucleotides line up with TRBD1. Germline V gene data show CDR1 as SGHTA and CDR2 as FQGTGA. Unmatched junction bases numbered 27, after V lost 4 bases and J lost 2 bases. The CDR3 has 22 residues. The CDR3 is CASSSPGPGTDRATEITDTQYF. CDR3 in DNA: TGTGCCAGCAGCTCTCCGGGTCCGGGGACAGACCGCGCGACCGAAATCACAGATACGCAGTATTTT.

A few counts support this clone. This sequence joins TRBV6-1 and TRBJ2-1; D may be TRBD2 (5 bases). Germline-derived CDR1 and CDR2 are MNHNS and SASEGT. V gave up 2 bases and J gave up 7 bases, with 21 bases separating them. The CDR3 runs 17 residues. The CDR3 protein is CASSEPPDTPPGNEQFF. CDR3 coding DNA: TGTGCCAGCAGTGAACCACCCGACACCCCTCCGGGAAATGAGCAGTTCTTC.

J is TRBJ1-1 and V is TRBV7-9, with 7 bases identical to TRBD1. The germline V gene encodes CDR1 SEHNR and CDR2 FQNEAQ (reference sequence). V lost 6 bases to trimming and J lost 10 bases; unmatched junction nucleotides: 8. This CDR3 region has 12 residues. The CDR3 is CASSPRQGVAFF. In DNA form, the CDR3 reads TGTGCCAGCAGTCCAAGACAGGGCGTAGCTTTCTTT.

The chain employs TRBV19 and TRBJ2-7; a possible D gene is TRBD1 (6 bases). V lost 5 bases and J lost 0, with 11 bases in between. Germline V CDR1 and CDR2: LNHDA, SQIVND (reference sequence). The CDR3 runs 14 residues. The CDR3 DNA reads TGTGCCAGTAGTCGACAGGTTAGCTCCTACGAGCAGTACTTC. It is translated as CASSRQVSSYEQYF.

This clone was counted only a few times. J is TRBJ1-2 and V is TRBV5-4; 9 nucleotides line up with TRBD1. Germline-derived CDR1 and CDR2 are SGHNT and YYREEE (reference sequence). After removal of 4 bases from V and 8 bases from J, the junction contained 9 bases not matched to a gene. CDR3 length: 14 amino acids. In nucleotides, the CDR3 is TGTGCCAGCAGCAAGCCGGGACAGGGTGGGGGCTACACCTTC. This codes for CASSKPGQGGGYTF.

The CDR3 region has the DNA TGCGCCAGCAGTGCCAGCGGGAGAGTAGACGAGCAGTACTTC. Translated, it gives CASSASGRVDEQYF. The chain combines TRBV10-1 with TRBJ2-7, with TRBD2 identical over 8 bases. CDR3 size: 14 residues. The germline V gene encodes CDR1 WNHNN and CDR2 SYGVQD (reference sequence). V lost 4 bases to trimming and J lost 5 bases; unmatched junction nucleotides: 7.

This clone came up once. The rearrangement joins TRBV6-5 to TRBJ2-2; D not certain. The CDR3 consists of 15 residues. V was cut by 4 bases and J by 1 base, with 10 bases left in between. Germline-derived CDR1 and CDR2 are MNHEY and SVGAGI. The CDR3 nucleotides read TGTGCCAGCAGTTCGCACGACGGGAACACCGGGGAGCTGTTTTTT. Its translation is CASSSHDGNTGELFF.

This rearrangement joins TRBV5-4 to TRBJ2-7; 9 bases match TRBD1. V trimming: 3 bases; J trimming: 2 bases; junction bases outside the gene matches: 3. This CDR3 is 14 amino acids long. Germline V CDR1 and CDR2: SGHNT, YYREEE (reference sequence). The CDR3 nucleotides read TGTGCCAGCAGCTCCGGGACAGGGCCCTACGAGCAGTACTTC. Protein: CASSSGTGPYEQYF.

The chain couples TRBV6-6 to TRBJ1-1, with D tentatively TRBD1 (5 bases). The V and J ends lost 2 bases and 6 bases respectively, with 13 bases between them. CDR3 length equals 14 residues. Germline CDR1 is MNHNY and CDR2 is SVGAGI (reference sequence). The CDR3 DNA follows: TGTGCCAGCAGTTACGTTGGGGGGTTGGCTGAAGCTTTCTTT. Its translation: CASSYVGGLAEAFF.

In nucleotides, the CDR3 is TGCGCCAGCAGCCAAGATGGGGGGACGCGGGAGCAGTTCTTC. Its translation is CASSQDGGTREQFF. This rearrangement joins TRBV4-3 to TRBJ2-1; D perhaps matches TRBD2 (6 bases). V gave up 0 bases and J gave up 10 bases, with 13 bases separating them. Germline V gene lookup returns CDR1 LGHNA and CDR2 YSLEER. The CDR3 sequence is 14 residues long.

The chain is built from TRBV7-8 and TRBJ1-2; 8 bases line up with TRBD1. CDR3 length: 15 amino acids. V lost 4 bases, J lost 6 bases, and 10 bases stayed unmatched. The germline gives CDR1 SGHVS, CDR2 FQNEAQ. The CDR3 region is CASSWDRPAQNGYTF. CDR3 in DNA: TGTGCCAGCAGCTGGGACAGGCCAGCCCAGAATGGCTACACCTTC.

The rearrangement uses TRBV2 and TRBJ2-7; the D gene is possibly TRBD2 (5 bases). The CDR3 covers 14 residues. V lost 3 bases to trimming and J lost 0 bases, with 9 bases between them. Germline CDR1 is SNHLY and CDR2 is FYNNEI. The CDR3 DNA sequence: TGTGCCAGCAGTGATCCGGGAAACTCCTACGAGCAGTACTTC. Residues: CASSDPGNSYEQYF.